This TCR beta chain was identified during a study of blood T cell repertoires in COVID-19. Background on the study: The cDNA or gDNA used as material had been derived from T cells, B-cell-depleted T cells, or PBMCs.

Germline V gene data show CDR1 as MNHEY and CDR2 as SVGAGI. The CDR3 sequence is 13 residues long. V lost 6 bases, J lost 6 bases, and 9 bases lay in between. Recruits, aged roughly 18 to 100 years, lived in 24 US areas. In the source study's methods: Counts of nucleated cells, estimated from reference gene primer amplification, were obtained. Libraries were prepared by immunoSEQ multiplex PCR; TCRdb keeps only in-frame clonotypes and omits some of them. Clone size and the V and J calls come from that table; the DNA yielded D and trimming. The sample has 450,000 to 500,000 clones, 75% to 90% seen once.

This chain links TRBV6-5 with TRBJ1-6, with D uncertain. The receptor comes from a woman between 18 and 29 years old who had recovered from COVID-19. Sequencing was done on a sample of PBMCs or T cells enriched from blood (not recorded which). Written as DNA, the CDR3 is TGTGCCAGCAGGAGGGCTAGTAATTCACCCCTCCACTTT. This translates into CASRRASNSPLHF.